This TCR beta chain was sequenced for a study of cytomegalovirus exposure and HLA in healthy donors. Using immunoSEQ multiplex PCR, the repertoire was profiled, and TCRdb retains in-frame clones only, with some absent. This sample carries over 100,000 clones, about 88% of them seen once, and the ten largest clones take approximately 1.2%. The CDR3 spans 15 residues. Germline CDR1 reads SNHLY; CDR2 reads FYNNEI. Trimming took off 4 bases at V and 5 bases at J, with 14 bases between the two ends. The sample taken for sequencing was PBMCs. This clonotype was obtained from a woman aged 18-29 years in good health and CMV-seronegative. The V and J genes are TRBV2 and TRBJ2-2; D gene ambiguous. The chain's CDR3 is CASSAALIQTGELFF. As DNA, the CDR3 is TGTGCCAGCAGTGCGGCACTAATCCAGACCGGGGAGCTGTTTTTT.